These 5 T cell receptor beta chains came from one sample sequenced in a study of T cells in Graves' hyperthyroidism and ophthalmopathy. TCR beta CDR3 regions were amplified from RNA. The TCR CDR3 was amplified in a first-round RT-PCR using the HTBI primer set. TCRdb reanalysed the multiplex PCR reads using MiXCR and keeps one entry per CDR3 protein. Of around 560,000 distinct CDR3 sequences in the sample, roughly 17% were seen once. The sequenced sample was blood. These receptor sequences come from a woman aged 18-35 years with Graves' hyperthyroidism.

This clonotype was seen once. The rearrangement links TRBV19 to TRBJ2-3; D uncertain. V was clipped by 7 bases and J by 1 base, with 9 bases between them. The germline CDR1 and CDR2 sequences are LNHDA and SQIVND (reference sequence). The CDR3 runs 13 residues. CDR3 in amino acids: CASKIRGTDTQYF. CDR3 coding DNA: TGTGCCAGTAAAATAAGAGGCACAGATACGCAGTATTTT.

V gene TRBV11-2 combines with J gene TRBJ2-5; D call uncertain. Germline V gives CDR1 SGHAT, CDR2 FQNNGV. V lost 1 base and J lost 5, with 17 bases in between. CDR3 length: 16 residues. The CDR3 DNA reads as TGTGCCAGCAGCTTAGCGTCAAAGGTACGCCCGGAGACCCAGTACTTC. It specifies CASSLASKVRPETQYF.

This clonotype was observed many times. The chain recombines TRBV24-1 with TRBJ1-2, with D perhaps TRBD1 (6 bases). From germline, CDR1 is KGHDR and CDR2 SFDVKD. Trimming left V 4 bases short and J 3 bases short, with 8 bases between. The CDR3 consists of 13 residues. The CDR3: CATSERGYYGYTF. CDR3 coding DNA: TGTGCCACCAGTGAGAGGGGGTACTATGGCTACACCTTC.

Remarks on this clonotype: A read error may produce the germline difference seen at one junction end. The chain combines TRBV7-9 with TRBJ2-4; 8 bases align to TRBD2. Looked up from germline, CDR1 is SEHNR and CDR2 is FQNEAQ (reference sequence). The CDR3 runs to 17 residues. The CDR3 DNA follows: TGTGCCAGCAGCCGCCACCGGGGGGGGCTGGCCAAAACCATTCAGTACTTC. This encodes CASSRHRGGLAKTIQYF.

This clonotype was observed at least ten times. The chain combines TRBV11-3 with TRBJ1-3, with D uncertain. CDR1 and CDR2 (germline): SGHNT, YENEEA. Trimming took 5 bases from V and 1 from J, leaving 21 bases between them. The CDR3 sequence is 18 residues long. The CDR3 is CASSPSRIRKNSGNTIYF. DNA of the CDR3: TGTGCCAGCAGCCCTTCCCGGATCAGGAAAAATTCTGGAAACACCATATATTTT. Combining the CDR3 with reference TRBV11-3 and TRBJ1-3 gives the whole variable domain EAGVVQSPRYKIIEKKQPVAFWCNPISGHNTLYWYLQNLGQGPELLIRYENEEAVDDSQLPKDRFSAERLKGVDSTLKIQPAELGDSAVYLCASSPSRIRKNSGNTIYFGEGSWLTVV.